This T cell receptor (beta chain) originates from a study of tumor-infiltrating lymphocytes in primary liver carcinoma (TCRdb year 2017). For the wider study: The five patients, three men and two women aged 30 to 69 years, had hepatocellular carcinoma (four) or combined HCC and intrahepatic cholangiocarcinoma (one). Technical replicate repertoires showed high reproducibility, with mean shared-clone rates about 0.86 and correlation coefficients above 0.95. Across five regions of each liver tumor, along with adjacent normal tissue and blood, the study brought together TCRbeta repertoire sequencing, expression microarrays and whole-exome sequencing. Each sample produced about 3.5 to 8 million productive TCRbeta reads, and read depth showed no significant difference between tissue types. The tumors of the five patients were staged as T1-T3 N0M0, with maximum diameters ranging from about 4 to 10 cm. A total of roughly 35 specimens from 5 patients, comprising about 25 tumor regions, 5 adjacent noncancerous liver tissues and 5 peripheral blood samples, were covered by TCRbeta repertoire sequencing.

Study-level results and caveats: Because only the TCR beta chain was sequenced and unpaired alpha chains were not captured, true repertoire diversity is likely underestimated. Compared with blood, tumors had a significantly larger share of the repertoire taken up by the top 250 clones (p = 0.039). Consistent with antigen-driven expansion, pairs of tumor regions showed higher repertoire overlap (mean roughly 35%) than either tumor-adjacent pairs (around 17%) or tumor-blood pairs (roughly 14%). Since the samples were bulk and unsorted, there was no way to compare CD4+ and CD8+ T cell repertoires. Only five patients were included in the study, and the authors note that the findings should be validated in a larger study.

As regards this clonotype: This receptor's antigen is unknown. Without the conserved terminal phenylalanine or tryptophan, this CDR3 likely stems from a read error.

Using a constant-region primer and ProtoScript II reverse transcriptase, TCRbeta-specific cDNA was reverse-transcribed from about 460 ng total RNA. Construction of the TCRbeta libraries relied on three nested rounds of multiplex PCR, following a slightly modified ARM-PCR procedure. Each of the first two PCR rounds ran for 10 cycles and used multiplex TRBV1-TRBV30 forward primers together with a Cbeta reverse primer. A final 25-cycle PCR with Deep VentR polymerase added sample barcodes and Illumina adapters. Before sequencing, amplicons of 200-500 bp were purified from gel using a QIAquick gel extraction kit. The TCRbeta amplicons were sequenced with 250-bp paired-end reads on an Illumina HiSeq 2500. For the original study's pipeline: Trimmomatic v0.33 was used to quality-trim the reads, and FLASH v1.2.11 was used to merge paired reads so that full CDR3 sequences could be recovered. V, D and J germline segments were assigned to the rearranged TCRbeta sequences using MiGEC v1.2.1b. Clonotype statistics and Shannon-Wiener diversity indices were computed with VDJtools v1.0.0. Except for diversity analysis, only each sample's 250 most abundant clonotypes were used in subsequent analyses to reduce sampling bias. The public reads were quality trimmed at Q25 with fastp and then assembled into clones with MiXCR by TCRdb, keeping productive beta chains. Records with the same CDR3 protein are collapsed into one entry carrying the most frequent genes and DNA. These V and J calls are TCRdb output, not the study's own analysis. The sample yields around 35,000 distinct CDR3 sequences; 75% were counted once. The ten largest clones represent 35% to 40% of the sample.

Without any cell sorting, total RNA and DNA were co-extracted from roughly 20-30 mg of bulk tissue using the AllPrep DNA/RNA mini kit. Surgical resection was performed in China between November 2015 and March 2016 on about 5 patients with histopathologically diagnosed primary liver carcinoma. At the time of sampling, the patients had chronic HBV infection and had not received any treatment. Fresh tumor and adjacent tissue pieces were bisected, with one half stored in RNAlater at -80 degrees C and the other half sent for histology. Deletion took 6 bases off V and 5 bases off J, with a span of 17 bases between the germline ends. CDR1 is given as SEHNR and CDR2 as FQNEAQ, both from the germline V gene (reference sequence). The CDR3 spans 15 residues, counting both ends. CDR3 DNA is the only sequence kept; it has 45 bases, read in frame from the first base.

The sample taken for sequencing was tumor-adjacent normal liver tissue. The chain employs TRBV7-9 and TRBJ2-1, with no reliable assignment of the D segment. This receptor was taken from a man in his forties with primary liver carcinoma and hepatitis B virus infection. The CDR3 corresponds to CASSDNLSENNEQFY. The DNA is TGTGCCAGCAGTGACAATCTATCCGAAAACAATGAGCAGTTCTAC.